The clone carrying this T cell receptor (beta chain) was seen a few times. What it recognizes is unknown. The PCR ran on 60 Vbeta and 13 Jbeta primers. Sequenced by immunoSEQ multiplex PCR; TCRdb stores in-frame clones only, minus some. Among 90,000 to 95,000 clones listed, more than 65% were seen once. The entry originates in a study of cytomegalovirus exposure and HLA in healthy donors. General study findings and limits: Later genetic work tied a missense DCLRE1C variant to beta-chain V and J trimming. In a later analysis, HLA-associated TCR beta chains were more clonally expanded than equally common others. By HLA locus, TCR association rates varied in a later analysis, with DRB1 showing the most and HLA-C the fewest.

Sequencing input: PBMCs. The TCR sequence derives from a girl aged 2 to 9 in good health and CMV-seropositive.

CDR3 bases: TGTGCCAGCGGACTACATTACGAGCAGTACTTC. Protein: CASGLHYEQYF. The chain is built from TRBV11-1 and TRBJ2-7, with a weak D call TRBD2 (6 bases). Deletions cut 8 bases from V and 4 bases from J, with 9 bases between. This CDR3 contains 11 residues. In germline, CDR1 is SGHAT, CDR2 FQDESV (reference sequence).